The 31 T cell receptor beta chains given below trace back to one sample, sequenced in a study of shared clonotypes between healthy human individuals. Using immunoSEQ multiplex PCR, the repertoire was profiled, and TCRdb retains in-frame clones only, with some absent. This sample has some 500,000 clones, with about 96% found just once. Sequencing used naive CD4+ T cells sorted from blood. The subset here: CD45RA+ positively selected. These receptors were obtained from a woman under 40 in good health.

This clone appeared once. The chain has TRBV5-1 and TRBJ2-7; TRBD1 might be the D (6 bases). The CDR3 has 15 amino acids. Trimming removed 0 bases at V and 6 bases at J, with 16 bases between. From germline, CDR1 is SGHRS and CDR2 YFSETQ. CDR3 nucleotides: TGCGCCAGCAGCTTGGACGGGACACCCATCGGCGAGCAGTACTTC. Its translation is CASSLDGTPIGEQYF.

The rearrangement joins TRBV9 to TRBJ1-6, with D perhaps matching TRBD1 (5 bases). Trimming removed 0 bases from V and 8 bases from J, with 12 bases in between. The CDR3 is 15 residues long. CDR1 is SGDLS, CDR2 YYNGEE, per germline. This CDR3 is CASSVGRAGDSPLHF. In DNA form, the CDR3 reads TGTGCCAGCAGCGTAGGGAGGGCGGGGGATTCACCCCTCCACTTT.

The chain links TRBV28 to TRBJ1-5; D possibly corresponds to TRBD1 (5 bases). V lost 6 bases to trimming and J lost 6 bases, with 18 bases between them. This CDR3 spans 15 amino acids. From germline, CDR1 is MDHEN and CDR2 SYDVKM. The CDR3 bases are TGTGCCAGCAGACCCAGGGAGTATCTTAGTCAGCCCCAGCATTTT. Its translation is CASRPREYLSQPQHF.

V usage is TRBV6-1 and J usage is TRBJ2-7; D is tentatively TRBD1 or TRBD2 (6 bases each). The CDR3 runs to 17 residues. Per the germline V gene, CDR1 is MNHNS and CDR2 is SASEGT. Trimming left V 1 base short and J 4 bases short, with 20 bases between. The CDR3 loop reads CASSEVLGGAGYYEQYF. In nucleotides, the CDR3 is TGTGCCAGCAGTGAAGTCCTCGGGGGCGCGGGATATTACGAGCAGTACTTC.

The CDR3 sequence: CASSLAGGRSADTQYF. The CDR3 DNA is TGCGCCAGCAGCTTGGCAGGCGGGAGATCGGCAGATACGCAGTATTTT. The rearrangement joins TRBV5-1 to TRBJ2-3; 7 bases align to TRBD2. The CDR3 consists of 16 residues. CDR1 is SGHRS, CDR2 YFSETQ, per germline. V shed 0 bases, J shed 4 bases, and the junction held 8 bases outside the gene matches.

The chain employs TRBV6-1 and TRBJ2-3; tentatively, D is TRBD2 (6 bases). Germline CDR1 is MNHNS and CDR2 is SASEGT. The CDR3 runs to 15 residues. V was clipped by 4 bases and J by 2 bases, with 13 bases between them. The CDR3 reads CASSAQAGLTDTQYF. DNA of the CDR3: TGTGCCAGCAGTGCCCAAGCGGGCCTCACAGATACGCAGTATTTT.

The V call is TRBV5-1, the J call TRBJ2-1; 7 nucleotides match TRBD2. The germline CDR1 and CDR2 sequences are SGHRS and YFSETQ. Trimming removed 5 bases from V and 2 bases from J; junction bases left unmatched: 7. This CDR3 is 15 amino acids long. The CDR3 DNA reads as TGCGCCAGCAGGCCTCTAGCGGCTACCTACAATGAGCAGTTCTTC. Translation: CASRPLAATYNEQFF.

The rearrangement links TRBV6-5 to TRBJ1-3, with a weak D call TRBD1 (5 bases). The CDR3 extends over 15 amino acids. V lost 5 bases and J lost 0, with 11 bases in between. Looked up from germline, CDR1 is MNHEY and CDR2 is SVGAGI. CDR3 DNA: TGTGCCAGCAGTCCAGACAGTTCCTCTGGAAACACCATATATTTT. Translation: CASSPDSSSGNTIYF.

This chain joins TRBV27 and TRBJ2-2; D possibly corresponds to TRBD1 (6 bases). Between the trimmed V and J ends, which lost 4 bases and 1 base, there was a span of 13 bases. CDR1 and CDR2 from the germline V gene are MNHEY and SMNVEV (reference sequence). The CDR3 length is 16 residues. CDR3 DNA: TGTGCCAGCAGTTATCTGAGGACAGAGAACACCGGGGAGCTGTTTTTT. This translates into CASSYLRTENTGELFF.

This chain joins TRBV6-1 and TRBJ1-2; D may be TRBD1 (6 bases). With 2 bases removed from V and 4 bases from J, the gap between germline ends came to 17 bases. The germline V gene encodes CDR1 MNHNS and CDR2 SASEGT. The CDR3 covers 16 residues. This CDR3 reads CASSEPGRGWGYGYTF. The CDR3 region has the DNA TGTGCCAGCAGTGAACCCGGCAGGGGATGGGGCTATGGCTACACCTTC.

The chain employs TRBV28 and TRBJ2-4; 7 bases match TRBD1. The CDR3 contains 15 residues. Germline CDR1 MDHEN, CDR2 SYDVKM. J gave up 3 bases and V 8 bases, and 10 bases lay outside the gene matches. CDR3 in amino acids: CASAPQGRIKNIQYF. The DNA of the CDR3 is TGTGCCAGCGCCCCACAGGGGCGTATCAAAAACATTCAGTACTTC.

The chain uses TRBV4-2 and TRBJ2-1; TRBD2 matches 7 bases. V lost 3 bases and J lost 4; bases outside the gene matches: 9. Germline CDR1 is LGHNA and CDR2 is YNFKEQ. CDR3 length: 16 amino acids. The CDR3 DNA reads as TGTGCCAGCAGCCACCCCCGGGGGGACGAGTACAATGAGCAGTTCTTC. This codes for CASSHPRGDEYNEQFF.

CDR3 sequence: CASRILAGQETQYF. In nucleotides, the CDR3 is TGTGCCAGCAGGATACTAGCGGGGCAAGAGACCCAGTACTTC. The V call is TRBV6-1, the J call TRBJ2-5, with TRBD2 matching over 10 bases. The germline V gene encodes CDR1 MNHNS and CDR2 SASEGT. Trimming removed 6 bases from V and 2 bases from J; junction bases left unmatched: 3. This CDR3 contains 14 residues.

CDR3 region: CASSKGVRAGTDTQYF. CDR3 in DNA: TGTGCCAGCAGTAAGGGGGTAAGGGCTGGCACAGATACGCAGTATTTT. V usage is TRBV25-1 and J usage is TRBJ2-3, with a weak D call TRBD1 (6 bases). The CDR3 covers 16 residues. With 5 bases removed from V and 1 base from J, the gap between germline ends came to 16 bases. Germline CDR1 reads MGHDK; CDR2 reads SYGVNS.

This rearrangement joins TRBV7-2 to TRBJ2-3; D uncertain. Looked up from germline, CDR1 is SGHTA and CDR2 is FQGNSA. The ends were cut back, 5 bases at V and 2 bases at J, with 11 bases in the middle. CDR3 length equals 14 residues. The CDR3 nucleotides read TGTGCCAGCAGCCCCCGCGGAGACACAGATACGCAGTATTTT. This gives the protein CASSPRGDTDTQYF.

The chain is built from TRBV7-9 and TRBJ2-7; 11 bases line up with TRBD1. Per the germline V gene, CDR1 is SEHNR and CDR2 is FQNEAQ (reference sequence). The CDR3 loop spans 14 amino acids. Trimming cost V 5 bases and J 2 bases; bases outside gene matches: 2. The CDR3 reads CASSRDRGTYEQYF. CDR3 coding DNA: TGTGCCAGCAGCCGGGACAGGGGGACCTACGAGCAGTACTTC. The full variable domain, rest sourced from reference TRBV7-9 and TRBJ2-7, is DTGVSQNPRHKITKRGQNVTFRCDPISEHNRLYWYRQTLGQGPEFLTYFQNEAQLEKSRLLSDRFSAERPKGSFSTLEIQRTEQGDSAMYLCASSRDRGTYEQYFGPGTRLTVT.

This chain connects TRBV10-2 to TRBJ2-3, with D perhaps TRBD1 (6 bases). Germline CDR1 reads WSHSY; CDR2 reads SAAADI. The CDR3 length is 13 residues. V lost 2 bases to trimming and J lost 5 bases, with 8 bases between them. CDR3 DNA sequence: TGCGCCAGCAGTGAGCAGGGGAGAGATACGCAGTATTTT. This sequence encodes CASSEQGRDTQYF.

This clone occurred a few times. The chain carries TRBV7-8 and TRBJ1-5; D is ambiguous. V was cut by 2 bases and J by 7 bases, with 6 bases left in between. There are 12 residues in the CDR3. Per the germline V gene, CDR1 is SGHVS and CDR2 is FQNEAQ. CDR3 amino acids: CASSLTRQPQHF. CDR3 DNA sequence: TGTGCCAGCAGCTTAACTCGCCAGCCCCAGCATTTT.

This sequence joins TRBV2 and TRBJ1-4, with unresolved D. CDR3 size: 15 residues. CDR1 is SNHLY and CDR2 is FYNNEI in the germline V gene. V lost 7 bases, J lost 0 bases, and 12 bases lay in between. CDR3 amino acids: CASTARSPTNEKLFF. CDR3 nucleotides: TGTGCCAGCACCGCGCGGTCCCCAACTAATGAAAAACTGTTTTTT.

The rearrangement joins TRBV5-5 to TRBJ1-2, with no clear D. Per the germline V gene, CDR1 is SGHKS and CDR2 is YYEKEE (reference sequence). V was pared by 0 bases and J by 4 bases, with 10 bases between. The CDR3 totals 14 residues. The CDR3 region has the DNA TGTGCCAGCAGCTTGGTAGGGTGGGGCTATGGCTACACCTTC. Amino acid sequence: CASSLVGWGYGYTF. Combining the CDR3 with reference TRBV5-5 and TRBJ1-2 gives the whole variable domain DAGVTQSPTHLIKTRGQQVTLRCSPISGHKSVSWYQQVLGQGPQFIFQYYEKEERGRGNFPDRFSARQFPNYSSELNVNALLLGDSALYLCASSLVGWGYGYTFGSGTRLTVV.

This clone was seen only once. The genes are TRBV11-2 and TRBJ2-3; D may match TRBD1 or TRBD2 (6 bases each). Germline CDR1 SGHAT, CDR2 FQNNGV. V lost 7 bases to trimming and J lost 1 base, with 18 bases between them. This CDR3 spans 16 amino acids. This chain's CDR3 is CASTSPRGARTDTQYF. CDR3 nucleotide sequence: TGTGCCAGCACCTCCCCTAGGGGGGCACGCACAGATACGCAGTATTTT.

CDR3 region: CASSGLRLETQYF. The CDR3 DNA follows: TGTGCCAGCAGTGGTCTGAGGCTAGAGACCCAGTACTTC. The genes are TRBV6-1 and TRBJ2-5; unclear D gene. V was shortened by 4 bases and J by 4 bases, with 10 bases between the two germline ends. Germline assignment: CDR1 MNHNS and CDR2 SASEGT. The CDR3 sequence is 13 residues long.

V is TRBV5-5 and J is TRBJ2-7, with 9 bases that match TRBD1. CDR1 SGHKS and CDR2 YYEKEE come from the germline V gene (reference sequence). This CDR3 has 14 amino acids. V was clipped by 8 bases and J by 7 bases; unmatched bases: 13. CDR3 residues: CASTLQQGAFEQYF. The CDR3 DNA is TGTGCCAGTACCTTACAACAGGGGGCTTTTGAGCAGTACTTC. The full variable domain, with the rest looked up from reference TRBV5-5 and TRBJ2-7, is DAGVTQSPTHLIKTRGQQVTLRCSPISGHKSVSWYQQVLGQGPQFIFQYYEKEERGRGNFPDRFSARQFPNYSSELNVNALLLGDSALYLCASTLQQGAFEQYFGPGTRLTVT.

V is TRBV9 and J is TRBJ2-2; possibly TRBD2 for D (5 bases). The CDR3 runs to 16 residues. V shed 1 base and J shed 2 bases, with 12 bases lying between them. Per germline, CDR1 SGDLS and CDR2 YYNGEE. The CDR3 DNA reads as TGTGCCAGCAGCGTATGGAGCGGAGAAAACACCGGGGAGCTGTTTTTT. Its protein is CASSVWSGENTGELFF. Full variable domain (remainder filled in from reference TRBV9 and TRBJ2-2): DSGVTQTPKHLITATGQRVTLRCSPRSGDLSVYWYQQSLDQGLQFLIQYYNGEERAKGNILERFSAQQFPDLHSELNLSSLELGDSALYFCASSVWSGENTGELFFGEGSRLTVL.

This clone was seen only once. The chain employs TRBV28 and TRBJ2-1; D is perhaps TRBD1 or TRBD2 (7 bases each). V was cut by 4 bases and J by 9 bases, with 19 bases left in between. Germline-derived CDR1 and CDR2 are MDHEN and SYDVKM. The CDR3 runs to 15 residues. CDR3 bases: TGTGCCAGCAGTTCCCCGGGCCTCAGGGGGGGTGAGCAGTTCTTC. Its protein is CASSSPGLRGGEQFF. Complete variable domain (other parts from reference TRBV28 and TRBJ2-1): DVKVTQSSRYLVKRTGEKVFLECVQDMDHENMFWYRQDPGLGLRLIYFSYDVKMKEKGDIPEGYSVSREKKERFSLILESASTNQTSMYLCASSSPGLRGGEQFFGPGTRLTVL.

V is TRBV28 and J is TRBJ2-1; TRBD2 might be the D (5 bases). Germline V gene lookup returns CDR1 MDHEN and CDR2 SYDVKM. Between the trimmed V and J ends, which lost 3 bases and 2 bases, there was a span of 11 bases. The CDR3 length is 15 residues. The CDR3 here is CASSFARLTYNEQFF. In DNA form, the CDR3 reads TGTGCCAGCAGTTTCGCGCGACTAACCTACAATGAGCAGTTCTTC.

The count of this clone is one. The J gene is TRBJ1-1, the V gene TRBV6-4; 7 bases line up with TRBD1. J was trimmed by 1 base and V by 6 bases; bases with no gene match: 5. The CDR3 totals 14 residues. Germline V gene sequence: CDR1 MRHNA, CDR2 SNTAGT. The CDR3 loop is CASRGDSPNTEAFF. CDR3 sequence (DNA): TGTGCCAGCAGGGGGGACAGCCCGAACACTGAAGCTTTCTTT.

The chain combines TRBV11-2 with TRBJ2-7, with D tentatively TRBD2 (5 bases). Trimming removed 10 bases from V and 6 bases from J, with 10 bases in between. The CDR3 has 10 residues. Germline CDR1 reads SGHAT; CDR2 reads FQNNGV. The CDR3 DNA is TGTGCCACCGCGGGTGGCGAGCAGTACTTC. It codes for CATAGGEQYF. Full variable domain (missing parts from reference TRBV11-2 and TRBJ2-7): EAGVAQSPRYKIIEKRQSVAFWCNPISGHATLYWYQQILGQGPKLLIQFQNNGVVDDSQLPKDRFSAERLKGVDSTLKIQPAKLEDSAVYLCATAGGEQYFGPGTRLTVT.

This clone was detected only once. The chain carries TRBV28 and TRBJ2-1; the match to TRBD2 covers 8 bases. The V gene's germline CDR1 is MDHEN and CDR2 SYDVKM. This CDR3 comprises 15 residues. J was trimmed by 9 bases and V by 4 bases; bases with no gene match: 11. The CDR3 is CASSSRKREWGEQFF. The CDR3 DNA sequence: TGTGCCAGCAGTTCCCGGAAGCGGGAGTGGGGTGAGCAGTTCTTC.

This chain's CDR3 is CVQREKEYF. CDR3 in DNA: TGTGTCCAGAGGGAGAAGGAGTACTTC. The chain is built from TRBV6-5 and TRBJ2-7; D is possibly TRBD2 (5 bases). There are 9 residues in the CDR3. CDR1 and CDR2 from the germline V gene are MNHEY and SVGAGI.

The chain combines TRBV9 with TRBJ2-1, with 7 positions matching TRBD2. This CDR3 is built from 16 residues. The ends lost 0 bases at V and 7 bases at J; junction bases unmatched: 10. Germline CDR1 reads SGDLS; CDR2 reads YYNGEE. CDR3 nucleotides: TGTGCCAGCAGCGTAGCTACGGGAGGTTCGTGGAATGAGCAGTTCTTC. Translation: CASSVATGGSWNEQFF.